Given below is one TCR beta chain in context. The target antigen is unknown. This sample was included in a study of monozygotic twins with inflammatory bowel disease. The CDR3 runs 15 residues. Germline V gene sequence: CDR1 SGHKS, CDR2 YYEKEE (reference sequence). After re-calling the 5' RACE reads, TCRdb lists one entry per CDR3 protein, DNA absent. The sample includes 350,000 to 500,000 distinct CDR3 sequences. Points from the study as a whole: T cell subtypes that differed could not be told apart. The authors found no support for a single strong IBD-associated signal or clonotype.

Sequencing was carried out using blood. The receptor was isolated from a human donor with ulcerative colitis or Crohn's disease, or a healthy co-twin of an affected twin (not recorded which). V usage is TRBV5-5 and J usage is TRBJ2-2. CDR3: CASSLRSVNTGELFF. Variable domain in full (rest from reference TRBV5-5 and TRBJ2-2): DAGVTQSPTHLIKTRGQQVTLRCSPISGHKSVSWYQQVLGQGPQFIFQYYEKEERGRGNFPDRFSARQFPNYSSELNVNALLLGDSALYLCASSLRSVNTGELFFGEGSRLTVL.